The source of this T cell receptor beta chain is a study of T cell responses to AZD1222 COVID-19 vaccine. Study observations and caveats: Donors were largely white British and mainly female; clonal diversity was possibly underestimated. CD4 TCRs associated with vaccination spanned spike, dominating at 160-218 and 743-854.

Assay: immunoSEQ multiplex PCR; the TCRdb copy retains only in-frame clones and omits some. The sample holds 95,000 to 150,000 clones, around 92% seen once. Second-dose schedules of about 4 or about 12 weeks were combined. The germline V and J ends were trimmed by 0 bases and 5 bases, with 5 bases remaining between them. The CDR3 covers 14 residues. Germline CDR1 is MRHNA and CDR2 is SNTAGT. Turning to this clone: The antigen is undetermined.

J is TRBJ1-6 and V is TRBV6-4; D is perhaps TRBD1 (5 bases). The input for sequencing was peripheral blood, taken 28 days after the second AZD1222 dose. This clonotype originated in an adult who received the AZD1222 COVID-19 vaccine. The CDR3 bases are TGTGCCAGCAGTGACTCACAGGATAATTCACCCCTCCACTTT. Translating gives CASSDSQDNSPLHF.